The present TCR beta chain was sequenced within a study of cytomegalovirus exposure and HLA in healthy donors. A word on this clone: Its antigen is undetermined.

Findings and caveats of the study: While the bulk of TCR sequences proved rare, some public TCRs turned up in many donors.

Primers: 60 Vbeta forward and 13 Jbeta reverse. Profiling relied on immunoSEQ multiplex PCR, and the TCRdb table lists in-frame clones only, not all of them. The table shows over 55,000 clones, with around 77% occurring only once. This CDR3 contains 13 residues. Trimming stripped 2 bases from V and 4 bases from J, with 7 bases between. CDR1 is SEHNR, CDR2 FQNEAQ, per germline (reference sequence). The V and J genes are TRBV7-9 and TRBJ2-3; possible D gene TRBD1, 6 bases. Sequenced material: PBMCs. The TCR originated in a woman younger than 45 in good health and CMV-seronegative. CDR3 region: CASSLQGSDTQYF. CDR3 bases: TGTGCCAGCAGCTTACAGGGGTCAGATACGCAGTATTTT.